This T cell receptor (beta chain) emerged from a study of regulatory T cells in long-lasting Graves disease (dated by TCRdb to about 2021). A note on the overall study: To count as having persistent Graves' disease, a patient had to have received antithyroid drug treatment for over 5 years with TSH receptor autoantibodies remaining persistently positive. The study took place in China and was registered as a clinical trial. Persistent Graves' disease patients in the clinical cohort had taken antithyroid drugs for approximately 9.5 years on average. A total of roughly 35 samples underwent TCR sequencing: about 13 from persistent and approximately 20 from newly diagnosed Graves' disease patients. Peripheral blood TCR sequencing and RNA sequencing compared persistent Graves' disease patients with newly diagnosed Graves' disease patients. Study-level results and caveats: Preferential use of TRBV28, TRBJ1-2 and TRBJ2-5 was observed in persistent disease, whereas TRBV20-1 and TRBJ2-1 were favored in newly diagnosed disease. The small sample size was acknowledged by the authors as a limitation that may reduce accuracy. Compared with newly diagnosed patients, patients with persistent Graves' disease had lower TCR Shannon entropy and fewer highly expanded clones, which suggests clonal expansion. Patients with persistent disease shared more public clonotypes (fewer than 3,000) than newly diagnosed patients did (approximately 990). Only peripheral blood was studied, because thyroid tissue, the primary lesion, was inaccessible. Sequencing and analysis were restricted to the TCR beta chain.

The table lists this clonotype with a few counts. It has no known antigen specificity. No base qualities exist here, and no much larger clone lies one base off it. Library creation used multiplex PCR. Instrument used: Illumina HiSeq 4000. CDR3 regions were amplified by Arm-PCR with iRepertoire HTBI primers to construct TCR beta libraries. Gel purification was performed on PCR products prior to sequencing. On the authors' methods: Gene usage analysis of CDR3 amino acid clonotypes used the approximately 62 TRBV and about 15 TRBJ segments found across samples. Filtered high-quality paired reads were merged into contigs using COPE and FqMerger. BLAST was used to align contigs to IMGT TRBV, TRBD and TRBJ reference genes, and CDR3 was defined according to IMGT. Clonotypes above 0.1% frequency were classified as highly expanded clones. Shannon entropy served as the measure of repertoire diversity, while the Gini coefficient captured V-J evenness. Clonotypes shared by more than one individual were considered public. Through fastp at Q25 and MiXCR, TCRdb rebuilt clones from the public reads, retaining in-frame beta chains. Rows are unified per CDR3 protein, each entry keeping the most common DNA and genes. Clone size and V and J calls follow TCRdb, not the original study. This sample is represented by about 660,000 distinct CDR3 sequences; 25% to 30% of them were singletons. The ten largest clones take up around 42% of the sample.

Reading the label with the study, this specimen's time point is: persistent/refractory GD, antithyroid drugs over 5 years with positive TRAb. For both TCR sequencing and RNA sequencing, RNA was extracted from PBMCs using TRIzol. The diagnosis of Graves' disease followed American Thyroid Association guidelines. Patients were recruited from an endocrinology department in Xi'an, China. From each patient, around 8.3 milliliters of peripheral blood was collected into an EDTA anticoagulant tube. Ficoll Paque Plus density gradient separation was used to isolate PBMCs, and no further T cell sorting was performed. An Agilent 2100 Bioanalyzer and agarose gel were used to check RNA quality, and a NanoDrop 2000 was used to measure RNA concentration. The junction carries 13 bases between V and J, which are trimmed by 1 base and 7 bases respectively. From its cysteine to its phenylalanine, the CDR3 spans 15 amino acids. The DNA shown is the 45-base CDR3, in frame from base 1. For CDR1 and CDR2, the germline V gene (reference sequence) lists LGHDT and YNNKEL.

The source material was peripheral blood mononuclear cells (PBMCs), sampled when the disease was refractory, from a patient treated with antithyroid drugs. The source is a female donor with Graves disease. The chain employs TRBV3-1 and TRBJ1-4; the D region possibly corresponds to TRBD1 (5 bases align). The CDR3 protein is CASSQGGTLSEKLFF. At the DNA level, the sequence is TGTGCCAGCAGCCAAGGGGGGACTTTGAGTGAAAAACTGTTTTTT.